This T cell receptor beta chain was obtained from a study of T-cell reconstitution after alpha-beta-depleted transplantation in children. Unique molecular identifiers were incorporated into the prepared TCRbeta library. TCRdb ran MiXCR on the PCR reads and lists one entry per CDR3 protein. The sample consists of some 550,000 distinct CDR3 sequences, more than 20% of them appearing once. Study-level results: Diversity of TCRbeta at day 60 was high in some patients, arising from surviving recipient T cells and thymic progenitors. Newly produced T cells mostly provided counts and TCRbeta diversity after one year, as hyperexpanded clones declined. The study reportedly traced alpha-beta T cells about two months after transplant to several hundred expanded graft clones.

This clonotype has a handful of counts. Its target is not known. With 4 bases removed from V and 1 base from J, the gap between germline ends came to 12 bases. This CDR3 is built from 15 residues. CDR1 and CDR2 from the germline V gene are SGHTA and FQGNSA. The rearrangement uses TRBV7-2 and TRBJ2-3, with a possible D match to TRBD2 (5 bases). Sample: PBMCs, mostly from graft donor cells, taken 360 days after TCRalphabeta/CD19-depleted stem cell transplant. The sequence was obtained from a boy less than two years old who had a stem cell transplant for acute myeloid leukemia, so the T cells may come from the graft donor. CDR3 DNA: TGTGCCAGCAGCTCCCGGGAATTCGGCACAGATACGCAGTATTTT. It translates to CASSSREFGTDTQYF.